The next 26 T cell receptor beta chains were all read from a single sample in a study of cytomegalovirus exposure and HLA in healthy donors. With 60 Vbeta and 13 Jbeta primers, the PCR was carried out. Sequenced by immunoSEQ multiplex PCR; TCRdb stores in-frame clones only, minus some. The sample lists about 110,000 clones; about 80% were seen once. The sequenced material came from PBMCs. Receptor source: a man aged 50 to 59 in good health and CMV-seropositive.

J is TRBJ1-4 and V is TRBV7-2, with 11 bases aligning to TRBD1. This CDR3 contains 15 residues. In germline, CDR1 is SGHTA, CDR2 FQGNSA. After removal of 3 bases from V and 7 bases from J, the junction contained 4 bases not matched to a gene. CDR3 loop: CASSLAGTGGEKLFF. The CDR3 DNA sequence: TGTGCCAGCAGCTTGGCTGGGACAGGGGGTGAAAAACTGTTTTTT. Filled out from reference TRBV7-2 and TRBJ1-4, the complete variable domain reads GAGVSQSPSNKVTEKGKDVELRCDPISGHTALYWYRQSLGQGLEFLIYFQGNSAPDKSGLPSDRFSAERTGGSVSTLTIQRTQQEDSAVYLCASSLAGTGGEKLFFGSGTQLSVL.

The CDR3 nucleotides are TGCGCCAGCAGCTTTGGGGCAGGGGGCCCTGAAGCTTTCTTT. This sequence encodes CASSFGAGGPEAFF. This chain joins TRBV5-1 and TRBJ1-1; 8 bases are shared with TRBD1. Germline V gives CDR1 SGHRS, CDR2 YFSETQ. V shed 2 bases and J 6 bases; nucleotides not matched to a gene: 6. The CDR3 extends over 14 amino acids.

V and J are TRBV10-3 and TRBJ1-5, with 7 bases aligning to TRBD1. Unmatched junction bases numbered 3, after V lost 7 bases and J lost 3 bases. CDR3 length: 13 amino acids. Germline lookup yields CDR1 ENHRY and CDR2 SYGVKD. CDR3 sequence (DNA): TGTGCCATCACAGGGGGACTCAATCAGCCCCAGCATTTT. Translated: CAITGGLNQPQHF.

For this clone: The same CDR3 also results from other DNA sequences found in this sample. This rearrangement joins TRBV19 to TRBJ2-2; TRBD1 aligns across 8 bases. Germline-derived CDR1 and CDR2 are LNHDA and SQIVND (reference sequence). The CDR3 extends over 14 amino acids. The junction had 1 base not matched to a gene; V was cut back by 3 bases and J by 4 bases. The CDR3: CASSIQGATGELFF. Here the CDR3 DNA reads TGTGCCAGTAGTATCCAGGGGGCCACCGGGGAGCTGTTTTTT.

The V call is TRBV7-2, the J call TRBJ1-1; D call uncertain. The germline gives CDR1 SGHTA, CDR2 FQGNSA. The CDR3 length is 13 residues. Trimming shortened V by 2 bases and J by 1 base, and 5 bases separated the two germline ends. The CDR3: CASSLRANTEAFF. DNA for the CDR3: TGTGCCAGCAGCTTAAGAGCGAACACTGAAGCTTTCTTT.

CDR3 coding DNA: TGTGCCAGCAGCCTTAGAAGGGCTAGCTCCCCCTACGAGCAGTACTTC. It encodes CASSLRRASSPYEQYF. This chain connects TRBV9 to TRBJ2-7, with D possibly TRBD2 on 5 matching bases. This CDR3 contains 16 residues. Germline assignment: CDR1 SGDLS and CDR2 YYNGEE. V lost 4 bases and J 2 bases, leaving 19 bases between the germline ends.

This chain connects TRBV18 to TRBJ1-1; TRBD1 matches 8 bases. From germline, CDR1 is KGHSH and CDR2 LQKENI. The CDR3 consists of 15 residues. With V trimmed by 3 bases and J by 7 bases, 10 bases remained unmatched. CDR3 region: CASSPLTTTGDEAFF. The CDR3 region has the DNA TGTGCCAGCTCACCGTTGACGACGACAGGGGATGAAGCTTTCTTT.

The chain recombines TRBV6-1 with TRBJ1-2; TRBD1 agrees at 8 bases. Germline V gene lookup returns CDR1 MNHNS and CDR2 SASEGT. CDR3 length: 13 amino acids. V was clipped by 4 bases and J by 8 bases; unmatched bases: 6. In DNA, the CDR3 is TGTGCCAGCAGTGCCTTAAGGACAGGGGGCTACACCTTC. It specifies CASSALRTGGYTF.

V gene TRBV7-6 combines with J gene TRBJ2-5; maybe TRBD1 (8 bases). V dropped 4 bases and J dropped 2 bases, with 14 bases sitting between them. CDR1 and CDR2 (germline): SGHVS, FNYEAQ. CDR3 length equals 15 residues. Here the CDR3 reads CASSSTGGGQETQYF. Here the CDR3 DNA reads TGTGCCAGCAGCTCCACAGGGGGAGGGCAAGAGACCCAGTACTTC.

This clone came up once. The V and J genes are TRBV4-2 and TRBJ2-7; D is undetermined. This CDR3 contains 18 residues. Germline V gene data show CDR1 as LGHNA and CDR2 as YNFKEQ. The V gene lost 0 bases and the J gene lost 3 bases, with 21 bases spanning the gap. The CDR3 protein is CASSQDKAQNSIFYEQYF. CDR3 DNA: TGTGCCAGCAGCCAAGATAAGGCACAGAACTCTATATTCTACGAGCAGTACTTC.

The J gene is TRBJ2-7, the V gene TRBV5-6; 9 bases agree with TRBD1. Germline V gene data show CDR1 as SGHDT and CDR2 as YYEEEE. There are 14 residues in the CDR3. V shed 0 bases, J shed 4 bases, and the junction held 2 bases outside the gene matches. Here the CDR3 reads CASSLGQGGYEQYF. The CDR3 bases are TGTGCCAGCAGCTTGGGACAGGGGGGGTACGAGCAGTACTTC.

The V gene is TRBV10-3, the J gene TRBJ2-1, with a possible D match to TRBD2 (5 bases). The V end was cut by 6 bases, the J end by 5 bases, with 17 bases between. The CDR3 length is 15 residues. Germline CDR1 is ENHRY and CDR2 is SYGVKD. The CDR3 loop is CAISAGMTTDNEQFF. DNA for the CDR3: TGTGCCATCAGCGCCGGGATGACGACCGACAATGAGCAGTTCTTC.

The genes are TRBV10-2 and TRBJ1-5, with 7 bases that match TRBD1. The junction had 11 bases not matched to a gene; V was cut back by 0 bases and J by 0 bases. Germline V gives CDR1 WSHSY, CDR2 SAAADI. The CDR3 sequence is 19 residues long. CDR3 nucleotides: TGCGCCAGCAGTGAGTCTAGCGGGACAGCCTACTATAGCAATCAGCCCCAGCATTTT. Its translation is CASSESSGTAYYSNQPQHF.

The chain has TRBV5-1 and TRBJ2-1, with 16 bases aligning to TRBD2. Germline V gene lookup returns CDR1 SGHRS and CDR2 YFSETQ. J was trimmed by 9 bases and V by 4 bases; bases with no gene match: 4. The CDR3 runs 15 residues. The DNA of the CDR3 is TGCGCCAGCAGCATGGGACTAGCGGGGGGGCTTGAGCAGTTCTTC. It yields the protein CASSMGLAGGLEQFF. The full variable domain, its missing parts supplied by reference TRBV5-1 and TRBJ2-1, is KAGVTQTPRYLIKTRGQQVTLSCSPISGHRSVSWYQQTPGQGLQFLFEYFSETQRNKGNFPGRFSGRQFSNSRSEMNVSTLELGDSALYLCASSMGLAGGLEQFFGPGTRLTVL.

V usage is TRBV7-2 and J usage is TRBJ2-1; TRBD2 agrees at 14 bases. This CDR3 is built from 17 residues. Germline CDR1 reads SGHTA; CDR2 reads FQGNSA. The V and J ends lost 2 bases and 9 bases, in that order; junction bases with no gene match: 9. The DNA of the CDR3 is TGTGCCAGCAGCTTATGGGTGACTAGCGGGGGGGCCGGTGAGCAGTTCTTC. It translates to CASSLWVTSGGAGEQFF.

The chain has TRBV5-1 and TRBJ1-2, with 8 positions matching TRBD1. Looked up from germline, CDR1 is SGHRS and CDR2 is YFSETQ. The CDR3 is 13 amino acids. With 4 bases clipped from V and 7 bases from J, the junction kept 6 bases outside the gene matches. The CDR3 spells CASSPGQEGGYTF. The CDR3 coding sequence is TGCGCCAGCAGCCCGGGACAGGAAGGTGGCTACACCTTC.

This chain connects TRBV5-4 to TRBJ2-5, with a possible D match to TRBD2 (6 bases). V was cut by 5 bases and J by 3 bases, with 14 bases left in between. The CDR3 is 14 residues long. From germline, CDR1 is SGHNT and CDR2 YYREEE (reference sequence). The CDR3 sequence: CASSYTGTEETQYF. The CDR3, as DNA: TGTGCCAGCAGTTACACCGGGACTGAAGAGACCCAGTACTTC.

The chain recombines TRBV21-1 with TRBJ2-3; the listed D gene, TRBD2, was not tested against the DNA. TRBV21-1 counts as a pseudogene. This CDR3 region has 14 residues. CDR3 region: CASSKRAYTDTQYF. CDR3 coding DNA: TGTGCCAGCAGCAAGAGAGCCTACACAGATACGCAGTATTTT.

This chain connects TRBV19 to TRBJ2-2, with 8 nucleotides matching TRBD1. The CDR3 length is 13 residues. Germline CDR1 is LNHDA and CDR2 is SQIVND (reference sequence). V lost 6 bases, J lost 6 bases, and 3 bases stayed unmatched. CDR3 region: CASSRGRAGELFF. The CDR3 DNA reads TGTGCCAGTAGCAGGGGGCGCGCCGGGGAGCTGTTTTTT.

The rearrangement links TRBV10-3 to TRBJ1-2; the D gene is possibly TRBD1 (5 bases). The V gene lost 4 bases and the J gene lost 0 bases, with 6 bases spanning the gap. The CDR3 is 13 residues long. In germline, CDR1 is ENHRY, CDR2 SYGVKD. As DNA, the CDR3 is TGTGCCATCAGTGGGACATCTAACTATGGCTACACCTTC. Its translation: CAISGTSNYGYTF.

V gene TRBV20-1 combines with J gene TRBJ1-2; D possibly corresponds to TRBD1 (5 bases). Germline V CDR1 and CDR2: DFQATT, SNEGSKA (reference sequence). Trimming pared 6 bases from V and 13 bases from J, leaving 15 bases between. The CDR3 is 10 amino acids. CDR3 sequence reads: CSAASGGITF. In DNA, the CDR3 is TGCAGTGCGGCTTCCGGGGGTATCACCTTC.

The V and J genes are TRBV5-1 and TRBJ1-1; TRBD1 is a possible D gene (6 bases). Trimming stripped 2 bases from V and 3 bases from J, with 11 bases between. CDR1 is SGHRS, CDR2 YFSETQ, per germline. The CDR3 sequence is 14 residues long. Here the CDR3 DNA reads TGCGCCAGCAGCTTAAACAGGGACGACACTGAAGCTTTCTTT. Translation: CASSLNRDDTEAFF.

The chain couples TRBV6-1 to TRBJ1-2; D is ambiguous. With 3 bases removed from V and 6 bases from J, the gap between germline ends came to 14 bases. Germline values: CDR1 MNHNS, CDR2 SASEGT. The CDR3 sequence is 14 residues long. The CDR3 spells CASSDSSGSNGYTF. CDR3 coding DNA: TGTGCCAGCAGTGACTCCTCGGGGAGCAATGGCTACACCTTC.

The chain employs TRBV5-1 and TRBJ1-1; 7 bases agree with TRBD1. This CDR3 spans 15 amino acids. V lost 0 bases to trimming and J lost 0 bases; unmatched junction nucleotides: 2. CDR1 is SGHRS and CDR2 is YFSETQ in the germline V gene. The CDR3 DNA follows: TGCGCCAGCAGCTTGGAGGACAGGCTGAACACTGAAGCTTTCTTT. Translation gives CASSLEDRLNTEAFF.

The chain links TRBV5-1 to TRBJ2-3; 10 bases fit TRBD2. The CDR3 extends over 17 amino acids. The junction had 13 bases not matched to a gene; V was cut back by 3 bases and J by 6 bases. Germline V gives CDR1 SGHRS, CDR2 YFSETQ. The CDR3 region is CASSSLTRSGRADTQYF. CDR3 DNA sequence: TGCGCCAGCAGCTCCCTGACTAGGAGCGGGAGGGCGGATACGCAGTATTTT.

This clone was counted between two and nine times. The chain recombines TRBV6-5 with TRBJ2-2; TRBD1 might be the D (7 bases). Germline values: CDR1 MNHEY, CDR2 SVGAGI. The V end lost 5 bases, the J end lost 3 bases, and 13 bases lay between the germline ends. The CDR3 sequence is 15 residues long. CDR3 DNA sequence: TGTGCCAGCAGTGTCGCGGGACAGTACACCGGGGAGCTGTTTTTT. This translates into CASSVAGQYTGELFF.